This TCR beta chain was retrieved from a study of blood T cell repertoires in COVID-19 (dated by TCRdb to about 2020). As for the study more broadly: Samples covering the acute and convalescent phases of COVID-19 were provided by collaborators in the United States, Italy and Spain. The prospective study material was composed of cDNA or gDNA derived from T cells, B-cell-depleted T cells, or PBMCs. Deeply sampled blood TCRbeta repertoires from subjects exposed to, actively infected with, or recovered from COVID-19 were included in the dataset. The repertoires were made available in a free public database intended to serve as a resource for research on the immune response to SARS-CoV-2. Samples were obtained from the ongoing ImmuneRACE study (first 160 participants) and from roughly 1,300 subjects provided by 6 global collaborators. Nearly every sample came with metadata listing a de-identified subject ID, COVID-19 status, age in years and sex. HLA class I and class II types, where available, came from metadata supplied by the sample provider rather than from assay-based typing. Study-level results and caveats: Clinical and demographic metadata were provided uncurated, with the amount varying by source and participant.

CDR1 and CDR2 are read off the germline V gene as SGHDN and FVKESK. The junction shows trimming of 4 bases on V and 0 bases on J, plus 9 bases between the germline ends. From its cysteine to its phenylalanine, the CDR3 spans 15 amino acids. The only DNA kept is the CDR3, 45 bases in frame from the first base. TCRbeta CDR3 regions were amplified from genomic DNA using the immunoSEQ Assay, a bias-controlled multiplex PCR. Per the authors' processing: The number of nucleated cells in each sample was estimated by amplification of reference gene primers within the assay. To quantify the absolute abundance of each unique TCRbeta CDR3 rearrangement, sequence reads were collapsed and filtered. For each sample, productive Simpson clonality was calculated by taking the square root of Simpson's diversity index across productive rearrangements. TCRdb carries this immuneACCESS record with in-frame sequences only. Its versions omit some clonotypes, under half of them owing to an unresolved V gene in the studies checked, with the rest unexplained. The DNA gave D and trimming, while V, J and clone size come from that table. The sample includes approximately 350,000 clones, with 89% observed a single time. The ten largest clones capture roughly 1.2% of the sample.

The collaborating institutions used their own protocols to collect whole blood in K2EDTA tubes. For TCRbeta analysis, collaborators shipped samples as frozen whole blood, isolated PBMCs, or DNA extracted from either of those sample types. Details on this clone: What this receptor recognizes is not known. Base qualities are not recorded, but no much larger clone differs from it by a single base.

The specimen sequenced was peripheral blood. This clonotype was sampled from a man in his forties with acute or convalescent COVID-19. The chain was built from TRBV14 and TRBJ2-2, and the D gene may be TRBD2, 5 bases matching. The DNA sequence is given as TGTGCCAGCAGCCGGAGGCGGCCGAACACCGGGGAGCTGTTTTTT. This gives the protein CASSRRRPNTGELFF.